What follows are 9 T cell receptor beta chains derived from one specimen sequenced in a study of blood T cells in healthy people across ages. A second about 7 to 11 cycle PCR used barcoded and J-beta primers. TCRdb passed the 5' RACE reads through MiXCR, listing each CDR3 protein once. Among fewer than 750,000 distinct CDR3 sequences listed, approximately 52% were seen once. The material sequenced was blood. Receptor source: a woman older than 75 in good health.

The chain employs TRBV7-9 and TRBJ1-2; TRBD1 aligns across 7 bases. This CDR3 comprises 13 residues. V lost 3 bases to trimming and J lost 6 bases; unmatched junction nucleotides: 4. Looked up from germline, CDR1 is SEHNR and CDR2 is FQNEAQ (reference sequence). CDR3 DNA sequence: TGTGCCAGCAGCTTGGGACAGCCCCATGGCTACACCTTC. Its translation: CASSLGQPHGYTF.

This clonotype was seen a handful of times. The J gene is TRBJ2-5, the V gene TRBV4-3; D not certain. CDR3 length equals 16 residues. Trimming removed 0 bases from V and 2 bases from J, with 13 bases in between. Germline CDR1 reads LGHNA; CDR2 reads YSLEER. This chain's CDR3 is CASSQEVGFTQETQYF. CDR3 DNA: TGCGCCAGCAGCCAAGAGGTGGGGTTCACTCAAGAGACCCAGTACTTC.

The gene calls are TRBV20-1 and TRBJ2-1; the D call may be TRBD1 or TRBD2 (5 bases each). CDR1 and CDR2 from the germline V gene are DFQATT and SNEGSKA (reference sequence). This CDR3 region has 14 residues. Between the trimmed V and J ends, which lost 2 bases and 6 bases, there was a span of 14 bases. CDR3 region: CSARRAGSVNEQFF. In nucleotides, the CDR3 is TGCAGTGCTAGACGGGCAGGGAGCGTCAATGAGCAGTTCTTC.

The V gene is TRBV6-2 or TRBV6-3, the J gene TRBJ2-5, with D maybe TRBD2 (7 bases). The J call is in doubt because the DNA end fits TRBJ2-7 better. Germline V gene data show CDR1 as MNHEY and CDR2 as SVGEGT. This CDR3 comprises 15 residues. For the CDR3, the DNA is TGTGCCACCAGGGGCCAGCGGGGACCTGGATACGAGCAGTACTTC. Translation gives CATRGQRGPGYEQYF.

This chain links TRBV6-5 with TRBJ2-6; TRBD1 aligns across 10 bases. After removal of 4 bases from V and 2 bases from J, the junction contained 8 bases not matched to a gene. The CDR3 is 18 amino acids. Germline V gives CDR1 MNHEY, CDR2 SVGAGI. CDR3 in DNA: TGTGCCAGCAGTTCGCCGGGACAGGGGTATACTGGGGCCAACGTCCTGACTTTC. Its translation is CASSSPGQGYTGANVLTF.

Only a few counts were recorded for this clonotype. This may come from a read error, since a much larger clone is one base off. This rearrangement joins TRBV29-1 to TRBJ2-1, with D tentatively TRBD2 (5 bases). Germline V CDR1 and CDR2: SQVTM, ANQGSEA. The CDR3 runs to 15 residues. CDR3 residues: CSVGVLGFSYDEQFF. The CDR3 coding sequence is TGCAGCGTTGGTGTACTAGGGTTCTCCTACGATGAGCAGTTCTTC.

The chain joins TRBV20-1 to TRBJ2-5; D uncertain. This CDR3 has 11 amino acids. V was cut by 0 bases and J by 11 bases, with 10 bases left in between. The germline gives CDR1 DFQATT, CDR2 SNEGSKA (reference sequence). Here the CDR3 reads CSARDARAQYF. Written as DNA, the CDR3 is TGCAGTGCTAGAGACGCACGAGCGCAGTACTTC.

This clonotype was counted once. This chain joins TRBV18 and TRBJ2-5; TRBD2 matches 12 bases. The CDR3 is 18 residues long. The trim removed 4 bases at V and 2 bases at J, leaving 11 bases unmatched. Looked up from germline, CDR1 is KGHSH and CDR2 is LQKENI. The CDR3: CASSLRLAGVRGQETQYF. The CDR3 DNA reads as TGTGCCAGCTCACTGCGACTAGCGGGAGTCAGGGGACAAGAGACCCAGTACTTC.

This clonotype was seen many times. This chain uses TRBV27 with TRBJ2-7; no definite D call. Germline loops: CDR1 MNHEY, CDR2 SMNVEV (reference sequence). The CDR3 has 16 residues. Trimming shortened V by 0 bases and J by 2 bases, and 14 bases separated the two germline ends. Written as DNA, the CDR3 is TGTGCCAGCAGTTTATCCGGGCACATAAGGGCCTACGAGCAGTACTTC. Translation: CASSLSGHIRAYEQYF.